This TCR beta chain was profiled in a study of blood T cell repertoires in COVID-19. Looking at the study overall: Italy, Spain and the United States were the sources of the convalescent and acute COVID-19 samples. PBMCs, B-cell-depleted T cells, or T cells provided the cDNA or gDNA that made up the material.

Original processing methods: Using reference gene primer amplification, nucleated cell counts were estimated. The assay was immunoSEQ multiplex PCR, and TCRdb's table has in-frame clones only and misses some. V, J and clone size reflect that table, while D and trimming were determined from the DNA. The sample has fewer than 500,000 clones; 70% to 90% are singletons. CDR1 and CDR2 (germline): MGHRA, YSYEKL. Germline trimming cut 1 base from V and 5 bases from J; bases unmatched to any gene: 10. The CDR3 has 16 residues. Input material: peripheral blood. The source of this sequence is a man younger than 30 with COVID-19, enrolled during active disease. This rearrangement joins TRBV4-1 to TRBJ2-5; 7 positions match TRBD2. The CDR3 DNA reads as TGCGCCAGCAGCCAAGTTCTCGCAATCGGGGGGGAGACCCAGTACTTC. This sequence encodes CASSQVLAIGGETQYF.